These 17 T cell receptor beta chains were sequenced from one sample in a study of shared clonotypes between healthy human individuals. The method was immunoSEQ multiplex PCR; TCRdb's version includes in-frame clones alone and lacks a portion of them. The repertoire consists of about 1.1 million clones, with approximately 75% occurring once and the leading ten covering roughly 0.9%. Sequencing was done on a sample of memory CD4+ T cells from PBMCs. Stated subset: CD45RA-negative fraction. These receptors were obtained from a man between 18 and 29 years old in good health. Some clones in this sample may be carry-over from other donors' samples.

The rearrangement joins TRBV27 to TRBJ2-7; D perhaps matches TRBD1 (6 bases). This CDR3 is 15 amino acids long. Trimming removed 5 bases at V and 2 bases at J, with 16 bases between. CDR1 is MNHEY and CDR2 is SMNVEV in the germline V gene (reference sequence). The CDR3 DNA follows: TGTGCCAGCAGTCCCCAGGGGACCTATCCCTACGAGCAGTACTTC. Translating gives CASSPQGTYPYEQYF.

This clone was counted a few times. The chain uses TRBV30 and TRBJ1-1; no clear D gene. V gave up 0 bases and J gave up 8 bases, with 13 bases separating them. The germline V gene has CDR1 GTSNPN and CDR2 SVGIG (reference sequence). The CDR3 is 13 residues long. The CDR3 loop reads CAWSVASGLEAFF. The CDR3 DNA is TGTGCCTGGAGTGTAGCGAGTGGATTAGAAGCTTTCTTT.

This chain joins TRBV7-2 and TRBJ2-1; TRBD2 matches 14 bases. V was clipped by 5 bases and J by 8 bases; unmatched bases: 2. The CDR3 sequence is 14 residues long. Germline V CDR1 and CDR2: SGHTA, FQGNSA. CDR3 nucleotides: TGTGCCAGCAGCCGGGGACTAGCGGGAGATGAGCAGTTCTTC. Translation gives CASSRGLAGDEQFF.

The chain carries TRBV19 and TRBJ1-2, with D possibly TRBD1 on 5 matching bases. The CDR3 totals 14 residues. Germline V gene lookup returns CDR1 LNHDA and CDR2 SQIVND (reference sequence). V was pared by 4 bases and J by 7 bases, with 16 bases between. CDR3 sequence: CASSSGAAFSGYTF. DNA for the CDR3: TGTGCCAGTAGTAGCGGGGCGGCTTTTAGTGGCTACACCTTC.

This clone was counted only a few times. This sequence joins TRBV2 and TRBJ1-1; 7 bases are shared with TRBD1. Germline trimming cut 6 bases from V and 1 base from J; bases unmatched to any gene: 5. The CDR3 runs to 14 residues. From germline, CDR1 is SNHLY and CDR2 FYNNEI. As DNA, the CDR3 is TGTGCCAGCAGGGGCGGACAGGCGAACACTGAAGCTTTCTTT. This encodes CASRGGQANTEAFF. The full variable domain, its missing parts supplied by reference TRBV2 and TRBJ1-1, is EPEVTQTPSHQVTQMGQEVILRCVPISNHLYFYWYRQILGQKVEFLVSFYNNEISEKSEIFDDQFSVERPDGSNFTLKIRSTKLEDSAMYFCASRGGQANTEAFFGQGTRLTVV.

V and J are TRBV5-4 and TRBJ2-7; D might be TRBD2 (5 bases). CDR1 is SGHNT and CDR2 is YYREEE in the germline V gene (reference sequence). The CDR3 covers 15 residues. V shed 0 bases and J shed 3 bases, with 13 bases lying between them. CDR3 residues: CASSLDPGMSYEQYF. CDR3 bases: TGTGCCAGCAGCTTGGACCCGGGGATGAGCTACGAGCAGTACTTC. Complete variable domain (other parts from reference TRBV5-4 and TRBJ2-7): ETGVTQSPTHLIKTRGQQVTLRCSSQSGHNTVSWYQQALGQGPQFIFQYYREEENGRGNFPPRFSGLQFPNYSSELNVNALELDDSALYLCASSLDPGMSYEQYFGPGTRLTVT.

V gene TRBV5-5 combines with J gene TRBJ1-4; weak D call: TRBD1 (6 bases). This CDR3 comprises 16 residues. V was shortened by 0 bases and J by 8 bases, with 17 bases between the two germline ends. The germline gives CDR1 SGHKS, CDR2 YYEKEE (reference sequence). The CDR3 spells CASSLERTKGGEKLFF. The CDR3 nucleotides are TGTGCCAGCAGCTTGGAACGGACAAAGGGGGGAGAAAAACTGTTTTTT.

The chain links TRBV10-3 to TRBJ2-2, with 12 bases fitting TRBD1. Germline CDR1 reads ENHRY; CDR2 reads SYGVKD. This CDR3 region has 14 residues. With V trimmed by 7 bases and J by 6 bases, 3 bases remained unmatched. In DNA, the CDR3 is TGTGCCATCATGGGACAGGGGGCCGCCGGGGAGCTGTTTTTT. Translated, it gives CAIMGQGAAGELFF.

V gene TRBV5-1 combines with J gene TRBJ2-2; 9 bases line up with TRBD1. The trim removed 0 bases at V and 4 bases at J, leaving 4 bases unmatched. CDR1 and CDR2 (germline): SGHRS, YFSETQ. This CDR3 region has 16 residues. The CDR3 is CASSLAETGGTGELFF. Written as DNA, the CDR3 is TGCGCCAGCAGCTTGGCCGAGACAGGGGGCACCGGGGAGCTGTTTTTT.

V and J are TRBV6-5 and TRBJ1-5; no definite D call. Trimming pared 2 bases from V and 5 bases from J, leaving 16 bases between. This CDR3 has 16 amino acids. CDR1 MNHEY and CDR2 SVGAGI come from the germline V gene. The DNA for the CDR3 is TGTGCCAGCAGTTACCCAACAGTACTAGTCGATCAGCCCCAGCATTTT. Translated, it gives CASSYPTVLVDQPQHF.

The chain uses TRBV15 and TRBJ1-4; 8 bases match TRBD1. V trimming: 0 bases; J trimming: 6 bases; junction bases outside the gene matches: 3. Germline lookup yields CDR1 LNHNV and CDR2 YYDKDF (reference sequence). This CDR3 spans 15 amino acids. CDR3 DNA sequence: TGTGCCACCAGCAGAGACAGGGGGCGTGATGAAAAACTGTTTTTT. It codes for CATSRDRGRDEKLFF.

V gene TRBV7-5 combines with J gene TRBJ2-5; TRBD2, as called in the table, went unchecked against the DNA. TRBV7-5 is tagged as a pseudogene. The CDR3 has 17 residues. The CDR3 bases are TGTGTCAGAAGCTTTCCTTATGCGGGACGGTACCAAGAGACCCAGTACTTC. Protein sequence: CVRSFPYAGRYQETQYF.

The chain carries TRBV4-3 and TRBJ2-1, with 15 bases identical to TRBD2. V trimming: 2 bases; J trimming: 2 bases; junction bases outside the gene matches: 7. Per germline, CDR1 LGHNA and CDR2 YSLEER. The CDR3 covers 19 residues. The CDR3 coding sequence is TGCGCCAGCAGCCAACTCCAAGGACTAGCGGGAGGGGCCTACAATGAGCAGTTCTTC. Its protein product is CASSQLQGLAGGAYNEQFF.

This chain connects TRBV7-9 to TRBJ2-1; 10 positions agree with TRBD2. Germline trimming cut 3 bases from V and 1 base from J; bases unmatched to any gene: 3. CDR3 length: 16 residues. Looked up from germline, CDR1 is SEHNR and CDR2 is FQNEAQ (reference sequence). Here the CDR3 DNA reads TGTGCCAGCAGCTTTCTAGCGGGAGATTCCTACAATGAGCAGTTCTTC. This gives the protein CASSFLAGDSYNEQFF.

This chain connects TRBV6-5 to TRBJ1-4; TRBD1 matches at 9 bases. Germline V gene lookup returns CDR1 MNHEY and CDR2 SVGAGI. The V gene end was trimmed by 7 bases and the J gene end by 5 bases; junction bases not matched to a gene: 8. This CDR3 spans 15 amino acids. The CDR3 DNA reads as TGTGCCAGCATTCTAGGAGGGACAGGGAATGAAAAACTGTTTTTT. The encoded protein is CASILGGTGNEKLFF.

The CDR3 DNA is TGCGCCAGCACCCTCGGGAGGGAAGCTTTCTTT. This codes for CASTLGREAFF. The J gene is TRBJ1-1, the V gene TRBV10-2, with D unclear. CDR3 size: 11 residues. The ends were cut back, 7 bases at V and 8 bases at J, with 11 bases in the middle. Germline loops: CDR1 WSHSY, CDR2 SAAADI.

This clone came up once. This CDR3 is CASSTYPRDIAYEQYF. The CDR3, as DNA: TGTGCCAGCTCAACCTACCCCCGGGACATAGCCTACGAGCAGTACTTC. V gene TRBV18 combines with J gene TRBJ2-7; maybe TRBD1 (6 bases). Germline V gene lookup returns CDR1 KGHSH and CDR2 LQKENI. This CDR3 contains 16 residues. Trimming shortened V by 5 bases and J by 2 bases, and 19 bases separated the two germline ends.